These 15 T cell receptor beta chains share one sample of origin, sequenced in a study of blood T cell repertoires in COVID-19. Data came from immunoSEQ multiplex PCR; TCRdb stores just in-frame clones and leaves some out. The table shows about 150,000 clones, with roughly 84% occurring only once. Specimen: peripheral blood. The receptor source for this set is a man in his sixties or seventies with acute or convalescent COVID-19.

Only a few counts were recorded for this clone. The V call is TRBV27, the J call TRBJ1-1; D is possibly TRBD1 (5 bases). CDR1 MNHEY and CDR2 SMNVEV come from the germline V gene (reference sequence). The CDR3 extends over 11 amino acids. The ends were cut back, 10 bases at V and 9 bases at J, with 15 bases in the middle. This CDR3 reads CATNGGGQAFF. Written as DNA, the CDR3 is TGTGCCACAAACGGGGGGGGACAAGCTTTCTTT.

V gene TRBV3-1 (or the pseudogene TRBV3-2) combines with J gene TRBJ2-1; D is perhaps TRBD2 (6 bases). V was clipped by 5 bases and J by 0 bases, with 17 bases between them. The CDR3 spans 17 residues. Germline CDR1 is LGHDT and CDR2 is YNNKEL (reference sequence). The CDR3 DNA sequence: TGTGCCAGCAGCGACGGGCCCGGGACTTACTCCTACAATGAGCAGTTCTTC. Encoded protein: CASSDGPGTYSYNEQFF.

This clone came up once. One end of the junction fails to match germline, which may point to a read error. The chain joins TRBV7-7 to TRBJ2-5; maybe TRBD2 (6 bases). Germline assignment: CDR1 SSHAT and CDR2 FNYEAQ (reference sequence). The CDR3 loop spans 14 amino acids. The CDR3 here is CASTAGTGEQTQYF. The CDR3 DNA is TGTGCTAGCACAGCCGGTACGGGAGAACAGACCCAGTACTTC.

The CDR3 is CASGPPYLGPAAWGKAFF. CDR3 sequence (DNA): TGTGCCAGCGGTCCCCCCTACCTGGGTCCGGCAGCATGGGGCAAGGCTTTCTTT. The chain recombines TRBV27 with TRBJ1-1; D might be TRBD1 (5 bases). V was pared by 8 bases and J by 11 bases, with 36 bases between. Germline CDR1 and CDR2: MNHEY and SMNVEV (reference sequence). The CDR3 runs to 18 residues.

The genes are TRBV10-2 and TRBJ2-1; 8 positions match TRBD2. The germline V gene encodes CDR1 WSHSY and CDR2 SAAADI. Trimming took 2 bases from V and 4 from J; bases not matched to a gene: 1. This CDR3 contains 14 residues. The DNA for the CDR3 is TGCGCCAGCAGTGAGGCTAGCGGGTACAATGAGCAGTTCTTC. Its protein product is CASSEASGYNEQFF.

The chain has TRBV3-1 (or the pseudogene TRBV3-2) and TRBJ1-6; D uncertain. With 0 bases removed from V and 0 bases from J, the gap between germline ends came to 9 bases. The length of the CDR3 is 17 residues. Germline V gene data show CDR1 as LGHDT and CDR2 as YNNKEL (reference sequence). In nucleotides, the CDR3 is TGTGCCAGCAGCCAAGATGGGCAGAGCTCCTATAATTCACCCCTCCACTTT. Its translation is CASSQDGQSSYNSPLHF.

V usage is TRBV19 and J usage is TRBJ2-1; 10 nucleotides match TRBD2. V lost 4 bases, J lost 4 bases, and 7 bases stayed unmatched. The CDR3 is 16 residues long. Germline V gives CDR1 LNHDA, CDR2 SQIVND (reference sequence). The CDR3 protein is CASSTRSGGGYNEQFF. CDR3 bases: TGTGCCAGTAGTACCAGAAGCGGGGGGGGATACAATGAGCAGTTCTTC.

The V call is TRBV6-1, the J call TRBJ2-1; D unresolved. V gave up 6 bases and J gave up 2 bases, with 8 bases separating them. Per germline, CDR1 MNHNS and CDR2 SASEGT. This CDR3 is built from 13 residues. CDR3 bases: TGTGCCAGCAGCCCACAGACCTACAATGAGCAGTTCTTC. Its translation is CASSPQTYNEQFF.

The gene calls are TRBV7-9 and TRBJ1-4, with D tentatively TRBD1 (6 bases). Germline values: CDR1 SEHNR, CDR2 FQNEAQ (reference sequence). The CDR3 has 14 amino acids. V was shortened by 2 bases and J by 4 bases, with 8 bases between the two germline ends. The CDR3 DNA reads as TGTGCCAGCAGCTTACTACAGGGTAATGAAAAACTGTTTTTT. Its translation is CASSLLQGNEKLFF. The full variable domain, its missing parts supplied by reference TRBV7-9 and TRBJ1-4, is DTGVSQNPRHKITKRGQNVTFRCDPISEHNRLYWYRQTLGQGPEFLTYFQNEAQLEKSRLLSDRFSAERPKGSFSTLEIQRTEQGDSAMYLCASSLLQGNEKLFFGSGTQLSVL.

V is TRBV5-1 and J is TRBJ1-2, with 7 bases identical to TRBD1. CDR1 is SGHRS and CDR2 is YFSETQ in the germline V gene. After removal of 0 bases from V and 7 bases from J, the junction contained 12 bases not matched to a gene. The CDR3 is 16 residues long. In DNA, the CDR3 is TGCGCCAGCAGCTTGGAAGTAGGCTGGGACAGCGGTGGCTACACCTTC. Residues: CASSLEVGWDSGGYTF.

The CDR3 DNA is TGTGCCAACAGGACCGGGACAGGGGGCGTGGGAACTGAAGCTTTCTTT. This codes for CANRTGTGGVGTEAFF. The V gene is TRBV28, the J gene TRBJ1-1; 12 bases are shared with TRBD1. The CDR3 sequence is 16 residues long. Per the germline V gene, CDR1 is MDHEN and CDR2 is SYDVKM. V shed 10 bases, J shed 5 bases, and the junction held 14 bases outside the gene matches.

This CDR3 is CASSLDRNTDTQYF. Written as DNA, the CDR3 is TGTGCCAGCAGCTTGGACAGAAACACAGATACGCAGTATTTT. V is TRBV7-2 and J is TRBJ2-3; D is perhaps TRBD1 (6 bases). Trimming pared 3 bases from V and 2 bases from J, leaving 9 bases between. In germline, CDR1 is SGHTA, CDR2 FQGNSA. CDR3 length: 14 amino acids.

The CDR3: CASSKGGELQPQHF. Written as DNA, the CDR3 is TGTGCCAGCAGTAAGGGAGGAGAGCTACAGCCCCAGCATTTT. The J gene is TRBJ1-5, the V gene TRBV2; D is undetermined. V was cut by 5 bases and J by 7 bases, with 15 bases left in between. Germline CDR1 is SNHLY and CDR2 is FYNNEI. CDR3 length: 14 residues.

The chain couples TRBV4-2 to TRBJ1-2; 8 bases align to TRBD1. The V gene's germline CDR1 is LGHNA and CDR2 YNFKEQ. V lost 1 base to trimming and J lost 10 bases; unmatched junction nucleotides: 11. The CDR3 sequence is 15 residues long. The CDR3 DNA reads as TGTGCCAGCAGCCAAGTCGGGACAGGTTATTTAGACTACACCTTC. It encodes CASSQVGTGYLDYTF.

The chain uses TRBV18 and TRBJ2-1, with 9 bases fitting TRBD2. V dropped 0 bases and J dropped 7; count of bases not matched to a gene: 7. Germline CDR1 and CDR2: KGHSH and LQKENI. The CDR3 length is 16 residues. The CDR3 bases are TGTGCCAGCTCACCACCTAGCGGGGGCAGAATGAATGAGCAGTTCTTC. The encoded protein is CASSPPSGGRMNEQFF.